The TCR beta chain described here comes from a study of control samples from healthy donors and cancer patients. CDR1 SGHTS and CDR2 YDEGEE come from the germline V gene. From its first to its last residue, the CDR3 has 13 amino acids. Method: immunoSEQ multiplex PCR; TCRdb's copy keeps in-frame clones and lacks some. The sample shows 98,000 or so clones, 79% of them seen only once. In this sample, this clone turned up once. In this CDR3 the conserved last residue, phenylalanine or tryptophan, is missing, so a read error is likely. The DNA is omitted, as the CDR3 cannot be located on it reliably, and the CDR3 follows TCRdb's listing.

The source is a woman in her twenties or thirties in good health. Sequencing was performed on blood. The J gene is TRBJ2-7, the V gene TRBV5-8; the table's D call, TRBD2, has no DNA check behind it. CDR3 amino acids: CASSSLLAGRVTP.